This TCR beta chain is drawn from a study of blood T cell repertoires in COVID-19. Study summary: From the United States, Italy and Spain came samples of acute and convalescent COVID-19. T cells, B-cell-depleted T cells, or PBMCs provided the cDNA or gDNA that served as material.

Original handling: Estimated nucleated cell counts came from reference gene primer amplification. Profiling relied on immunoSEQ multiplex PCR, and the TCRdb table lists in-frame clones only, not all of them. V, J and clone size are those of that table, while D and trimming were read from the DNA. The sample has approximately 94,000 clones, approximately 80% seen once. The CDR3 loop spans 15 amino acids. The germline V gene has CDR1 MNHEY and CDR2 SMNVEV (reference sequence). V gave up 5 bases and J gave up 4 bases; unmatched junction bases: 8. The source material was peripheral blood. The genes are TRBV27 and TRBJ1-2, with 9 bases fitting TRBD1. The receptor was derived from a human donor in a cohort sampled during active COVID-19. The chain's CDR3 is CASSAGTGPFYGYTF. The DNA for the CDR3 is TGTGCCAGCAGTGCCGGGACAGGGCCCTTCTATGGCTACACCTTC.